These 3 T cell receptor beta chains originate from one sample sequenced in a study of Ad26.COV2.S vaccination and SARS-CoV-2 variants. Treatment reported: some 20 received Ad26.COV2.S at low or high dose, single or two shots; about 5 received placebo; per-sample allocation not given. Specimens were obtained on day 63 following the first vaccine or placebo injection. The repertoire was sequenced with immunoSEQ multiplex PCR; TCRdb's copy has only in-frame clones and lacks some. The sample consists of about 370,000 clones, less than 90% of them appearing once. Sequencing used peripheral blood, obtained in a trial of Ad26.COV2.S vaccine versus placebo. These receptors were collected from a person aged 18-65 years who received the Ad26.COV2.S COVID-19 vaccine or a placebo.

This chain links TRBV19 with TRBJ2-4, with D unresolved. This CDR3 is 17 amino acids long. Trimming stripped 1 base from V and 0 bases from J, with 13 bases between. Germline V gene data show CDR1 as LNHDA and CDR2 as SQIVND (reference sequence). CDR3 sequence (DNA): TGTGCCAGTAGTATAGGTGGTGGTGAACTAGCCAAAAACATTCAGTACTTC. Translation gives CASSIGGGELAKNIQYF.

The chain couples TRBV19 to TRBJ1-1; 8 positions match TRBD1. The CDR3 has 15 residues. Germline V gives CDR1 LNHDA, CDR2 SQIVND (reference sequence). The ends lost 4 bases at V and 11 bases at J; junction bases unmatched: 15. CDR3 sequence (DNA): TGTGCCAGTAGTAGAAGGACAGGGACTTCTGTAACGGCTTTCTTT. Protein: CASSRRTGTSVTAFF.

The genes are TRBV4-1 and TRBJ2-7; 12 bases are a match to TRBD2. CDR1 is MGHRA, CDR2 YSYEKL, per germline. V lost 3 bases and J lost 5; bases outside the gene matches: 8. CDR3 length equals 16 residues. Written as DNA, the CDR3 is TGCGCCAGCAGCCAGGCCCCGGGACTAGCGGGTAACGAGCAGTACTTC. It specifies CASSQAPGLAGNEQYF.